The 29 T cell receptor beta chains presented below share a single source sample, sequenced in a study of blood T cell repertoires in COVID-19. The data were produced by immunoSEQ multiplex PCR, yet TCRdb's version contains in-frame clones alone and is incomplete. This sample has 90,000 to 150,000 clones, with 80% to 90% found just once. Sequencing input: peripheral blood. Source of these receptors: a man aged 65 to 85 with active or convalescent COVID-19.

The chain uses TRBV4-1 and TRBJ1-2; the D gene is possibly TRBD1 (5 bases). The CDR3 has 14 amino acids. With 3 bases removed from V and 8 bases from J, the gap between germline ends came to 16 bases. Germline CDR1 MGHRA, CDR2 YSYEKL. This CDR3 reads CASSQSRGVDGYTF. DNA for the CDR3: TGCGCCAGCAGCCAGTCCCGGGGGGTTGACGGCTACACCTTC.

The chain couples TRBV6-5 to TRBJ2-1; no definite D call. This CDR3 spans 14 amino acids. V shed 5 bases and J shed 5 bases, with 13 bases lying between them. CDR1 MNHEY and CDR2 SVGAGI come from the germline V gene. The CDR3 coding sequence is TGTGCCAGCAGTCGACTCCGCCGTGACAATGAGCAGTTCTTC. Its translation: CASSRLRRDNEQFF.

The V call is TRBV5-1, the J call TRBJ2-3; TRBD1 aligns across 8 bases. Germline V gene data show CDR1 as SGHRS and CDR2 as YFSETQ. The CDR3 covers 14 residues. Trimming at V came to 2 bases and at J to 3 bases, leaving 2 bases not matched to a gene. The CDR3 spells CASSLQGGTDTQYF. CDR3 coding DNA: TGCGCCAGCAGCTTACAGGGGGGTACAGATACGCAGTATTTT.

The chain links TRBV7-9 to TRBJ2-7; 7 bases line up with TRBD2. CDR1 and CDR2 (germline): SEHNR, FQNEAQ (reference sequence). The J segment lost 1 base and the V segment lost 5 bases, leaving 8 bases of the junction unmatched. This CDR3 has 15 amino acids. The CDR3 sequence: CASSPSGIESYEQYF. The CDR3 nucleotides are TGTGCCAGCAGCCCGAGCGGGATAGAGTCCTACGAGCAGTACTTC.

This sequence joins TRBV19 and TRBJ1-1, with 10 nucleotides matching TRBD1. V lost 9 bases to trimming and J lost 4 bases; unmatched junction nucleotides: 5. The CDR3 is made up of 13 amino acids. Per germline, CDR1 LNHDA and CDR2 SQIVND (reference sequence). The CDR3 here is CASRTGGGTEAFF. CDR3 nucleotides: TGTGCCAGCCGGACAGGGGGTGGCACTGAAGCTTTCTTT.

The sample holds one count of this clone. The chain recombines TRBV6-2 or TRBV6-3 with TRBJ1-5, with TRBD1 matching over 7 bases. The CDR3 consists of 17 residues. Germline loops: CDR1 MNHEY, CDR2 SVGEGT. With 6 bases clipped from V and 10 bases from J, the junction kept 21 bases outside the gene matches. The CDR3 reads CASSPRKGAGSMLPQHF. The CDR3 nucleotides are TGTGCCAGCAGCCCCCGTAAGGGGGCAGGGAGTATGTTACCCCAGCATTTT.

The chain is built from TRBV28 and TRBJ1-5; D might be TRBD1 (5 bases). CDR3 size: 15 residues. V was cut by 5 bases and J by 0 bases, with 11 bases left in between. Germline CDR1 reads MDHEN; CDR2 reads SYDVKM. The chain's CDR3 is CASSRQLNSNQPQHF. The CDR3 nucleotides are TGTGCCAGCAGTCGACAGCTTAATAGCAATCAGCCCCAGCATTTT.

The gene calls are TRBV2 and TRBJ1-2; 7 positions match TRBD1. Germline-derived CDR1 and CDR2 are SNHLY and FYNNEI. There are 14 residues in the CDR3. The junction had 9 bases not matched to a gene; V was cut back by 6 bases and J by 5 bases. DNA for the CDR3: TGTGCCAGCAGCTCGGGACAGCGCATATATGGCTACACCTTC. Amino acid sequence: CASSSGQRIYGYTF.

The rearrangement uses TRBV6-6 and TRBJ1-3, with 8 bases matching TRBD1. The CDR3 totals 21 residues. The germline V gene encodes CDR1 MNHNY and CDR2 SVGAGI (reference sequence). Germline trimming cut 5 bases from V and 4 bases from J; bases unmatched to any gene: 25. In DNA, the CDR3 is TGTGCCAGCAGTCGGACAGGGCCGAGGATGGCAGGAGGGATGGCAGGAAACACCATATATTTT. Its translation: CASSRTGPRMAGGMAGNTIYF.

The V call is TRBV6-2 or TRBV6-3, the J call TRBJ2-5, with 8 bases fitting TRBD1. Germline V gives CDR1 MNHEY, CDR2 SVGEGT. The CDR3 consists of 13 residues. V shed 2 bases and J 6 bases; nucleotides not matched to a gene: 2. The CDR3 region has the DNA TGTGCCAGCAGTTACACAGGGGGGAAGACCCAGTACTTC. The encoded protein is CASSYTGGKTQYF.

The chain recombines TRBV7-3 with TRBJ2-2, with a tentative D call TRBD1 (6 bases). Germline CDR1 SGHTA, CDR2 FQGTGA. This CDR3 has 15 residues. Trimming took off 5 bases at V and 3 bases at J, with 13 bases between the two ends. CDR3 protein: CASSPGQRDTGELFF. DNA for the CDR3: TGTGCCAGCAGCCCCGGACAGCGCGACACCGGGGAGCTGTTTTTT.

The gene calls are TRBV14 and TRBJ1-1; D gene ambiguous. This CDR3 comprises 13 residues. Looked up from germline, CDR1 is SGHDN and CDR2 is FVKESK. The V gene lost 6 bases and the J gene lost 1 base, with 9 bases spanning the gap. CDR3 protein: CASRELENTEAFF. The CDR3 nucleotides read TGTGCCAGCAGGGAACTAGAGAACACTGAAGCTTTCTTT.

The chain employs TRBV18 and TRBJ2-7, with D perhaps matching TRBD1 (6 bases). This CDR3 contains 15 residues. V was cut by 0 bases and J by 3 bases, with 12 bases left in between. Germline V CDR1 and CDR2: KGHSH, LQKENI. For the CDR3, the DNA is TGTGCCAGCTCACCACCGTCAGGGGCCCACTACGAGCAGTACTTC. This sequence encodes CASSPPSGAHYEQYF. The variable domain in full, completed from reference TRBV18 and TRBJ2-7, reads NAGVMQNPRHLVRRRGQEARLRCSPMKGHSHVYWYRQLPEEGLKFMVYLQKENIIDESGMPKERFSAEFPKEGPSILRIQQVVRGDSAAYFCASSPPSGAHYEQYFGPGTRLTVT.

This chain uses TRBV12-3 or TRBV12-4 with TRBJ1-2; D remains unclear. The V end lost 8 bases, the J end lost 3 bases, and 13 bases lay between the germline ends. The CDR3 runs to 13 residues. CDR3 amino acids: CASADWQDYGYTF. The CDR3 bases are TGTGCCAGCGCGGACTGGCAGGACTATGGCTACACCTTC.

The rearrangement joins TRBV2 to TRBJ1-4; 11 bases are a match to TRBD1. V dropped 2 bases and J dropped 5; count of bases not matched to a gene: 1. CDR3 size: 15 residues. Germline V gene sequence: CDR1 SNHLY, CDR2 FYNNEI. CDR3 sequence: CASSERTGGNEKLFF. The CDR3 DNA reads TGTGCCAGCAGTGAAAGGACAGGGGGCAATGAAAAACTGTTTTTT.

This chain joins TRBV2 and TRBJ2-5; 8 bases are shared with TRBD1. Trimming at V came to 6 bases and at J to 4 bases, leaving 1 base not matched to a gene. The V gene's germline CDR1 is SNHLY and CDR2 FYNNEI. The CDR3 is 12 amino acids. DNA of the CDR3: TGTGCCAGCAGACAGGGGGTAGAGACCCAGTACTTC. It codes for CASRQGVETQYF. The full variable domain, with the rest looked up from reference TRBV2 and TRBJ2-5, is EPEVTQTPSHQVTQMGQEVILRCVPISNHLYFYWYRQILGQKVEFLVSFYNNEISEKSEIFDDQFSVERPDGSNFTLKIRSTKLEDSAMYFCASRQGVETQYFGPGTRLLVL.

The chain couples TRBV28 to TRBJ1-6; a possible D gene is TRBD1 (6 bases). CDR3 length: 17 residues. The V gene lost 4 bases and the J gene lost 5 bases, with 18 bases spanning the gap. Germline V lookup: CDR1 MDHEN, CDR2 SYDVKM. CDR3: CASSSQSLTGNNSPLHF. CDR3 in DNA: TGTGCCAGCAGTTCCCAATCCCTGACAGGAAATAATTCACCCCTCCACTTT.

The CDR3: CASSADRVTGQYF. CDR3 nucleotide sequence: TGTGCCAGCAGCGCTGACAGGGTTACCGGGCAGTACTTC. The chain carries TRBV3-1 (or the pseudogene TRBV3-2) and TRBJ2-7, with 7 bases aligning to TRBD1. V lost 5 bases and J lost 9; bases outside the gene matches: 10. The germline CDR1 and CDR2 sequences are LGHDT and YNNKEL (reference sequence). The CDR3 extends over 13 amino acids.

The genes are TRBV9 and TRBJ2-5; 11 bases map to TRBD2. Germline V lookup: CDR1 SGDLS, CDR2 YYNGEE. With 4 bases clipped from V and 6 bases from J, the junction kept 8 bases outside the gene matches. The length of the CDR3 is 15 residues. As DNA, the CDR3 is TGTGCCAGCAGCCGACTGACTAGCGGGATGAAGACCCAGTACTTC. Its protein is CASSRLTSGMKTQYF. Variable domain in full (rest from reference TRBV9 and TRBJ2-5): DSGVTQTPKHLITATGQRVTLRCSPRSGDLSVYWYQQSLDQGLQFLIQYYNGEERAKGNILERFSAQQFPDLHSELNLSSLELGDSALYFCASSRLTSGMKTQYFGPGTRLLVL.

The chain combines TRBV28 with TRBJ2-7; 9 nucleotides match TRBD1. Germline V gives CDR1 MDHEN, CDR2 SYDVKM. This CDR3 is built from 15 residues. J was trimmed by 9 bases and V by 8 bases; bases with no gene match: 17. CDR3 region: CASYGGTGFSYWQYF. CDR3 nucleotides: TGTGCCAGCTACGGCGGGACAGGGTTTAGCTATTGGCAGTACTTC.

This chain links TRBV10-3 with TRBJ2-1; 12 nucleotides match TRBD1. V dropped 3 bases and J dropped 0; count of bases not matched to a gene: 12. The CDR3 spans 20 residues. Germline-derived CDR1 and CDR2 are ENHRY and SYGVKD. In DNA, the CDR3 is TGTGCCATCAGTGACTCCGGGACAGGGGGCCCGTCTAGCTCCTACAATGAGCAGTTCTTC. This gives the protein CAISDSGTGGPSSSYNEQFF.

This clone is a singleton in its sample. The V and J genes are TRBV28 and TRBJ2-5, with 9 positions matching TRBD1. The CDR3 spans 14 residues. Germline V gives CDR1 MDHEN, CDR2 SYDVKM. V lost 5 bases, J lost 4 bases, and 5 bases stayed unmatched. This CDR3 reads CASSPPDRGETQYF. The CDR3 nucleotides are TGTGCCAGCAGTCCCCCGGACAGGGGAGAGACCCAGTACTTC.

There are a few counts of this clone. The V call is TRBV7-9, the J call TRBJ2-7; 11 bases map to TRBD2. CDR3 length: 13 amino acids. Germline CDR1 reads SEHNR; CDR2 reads FQNEAQ (reference sequence). Trimming removed 4 bases from V and 4 bases from J; junction bases left unmatched: 0. This CDR3 reads CASSWTSGYEQYF. DNA of the CDR3: TGTGCCAGCAGCTGGACTAGCGGGTACGAGCAGTACTTC.

This chain uses TRBV29-1 with TRBJ2-1, with a tentative D call TRBD2 (5 bases). This CDR3 comprises 13 residues. CDR1 is SQVTM, CDR2 ANQGSEA, per germline. V lost 7 bases to trimming and J lost 7 bases, with 17 bases between them. CDR3 coding DNA: TGCAGCGGGGTCGGGCTAGCCAAAAATGAGCAGTTCTTC. This encodes CSGVGLAKNEQFF.

This clone was picked up one time. The J gene is TRBJ2-7, the V gene TRBV18; D possibly corresponds to TRBD1 (5 bases). The ends were cut back, 3 bases at V and 2 bases at J, with 17 bases in the middle. Germline values: CDR1 KGHSH, CDR2 LQKENI. The CDR3 is made up of 16 amino acids. In DNA form, the CDR3 reads TGTGCCAGCTCACCGTCGAGAAACAGACAGACCTACGAGCAGTACTTC. It specifies CASSPSRNRQTYEQYF.

The V call is TRBV19, the J call TRBJ2-7, with 11 bases fitting TRBD2. The V and J ends lost 4 bases and 4 bases, in that order; junction bases with no gene match: 18. The CDR3 runs 19 residues. Germline assignment: CDR1 LNHDA and CDR2 SQIVND (reference sequence). The CDR3 protein is CASSNKDRSGTSGFYEQYF. DNA of the CDR3: TGTGCCAGTAGTAACAAGGACAGAAGCGGGACTAGCGGATTTTACGAGCAGTACTTC.

The chain has TRBV28 and TRBJ2-7; 7 bases align to TRBD2. Germline CDR1 MDHEN, CDR2 SYDVKM. The J segment lost 5 bases and the V segment lost 6 bases, leaving 10 bases of the junction unmatched. The CDR3 has 14 residues. The CDR3 loop is CASSRGGPMNEQYF. For the CDR3, the DNA is TGTGCCAGCAGCCGGGGAGGGCCAATGAACGAGCAGTACTTC. The full variable domain, its missing parts supplied by reference TRBV28 and TRBJ2-7, is DVKVTQSSRYLVKRTGEKVFLECVQDMDHENMFWYRQDPGLGLRLIYFSYDVKMKEKGDIPEGYSVSREKKERFSLILESASTNQTSMYLCASSRGGPMNEQYFGPGTRLTVT.

This chain joins TRBV5-1 and TRBJ2-7; 8 bases are a match to TRBD2. CDR3 size: 14 residues. The J segment lost 9 bases and the V segment lost 0 bases, leaving 8 bases of the junction unmatched. CDR1 SGHRS and CDR2 YFSETQ come from the germline V gene. The CDR3 DNA is TGCGCCAGCAGCTTGGCGGGAGGGGCCGCCGTGCAGTACTTC. This translates into CASSLAGGAAVQYF.

The rearrangement links TRBV24-1 to TRBJ2-2; D remains unclear. Trimming took off 3 bases at V and 0 bases at J, with 7 bases between the two ends. Germline CDR1 is KGHDR and CDR2 is SFDVKD. The CDR3 spans 15 residues. The CDR3 sequence: CATSDRSANTGELFF. CDR3 nucleotide sequence: TGTGCCACCAGTGATCGAAGCGCGAACACCGGGGAGCTGTTTTTT.